The sequence of this TCR beta chain was determined in a study of blood T cell repertoires in COVID-19. Study background: COVID-19 samples from acute and convalescent phases originated in the United States, Italy and Spain.

CDR1 MDHEN and CDR2 SYDVKM come from the germline V gene. V lost 5 bases to trimming and J lost 1 base; unmatched junction nucleotides: 13. The CDR3 totals 17 residues. Assay: immunoSEQ multiplex PCR; the TCRdb copy retains only in-frame clones and omits some. The sample lists about 140,000 clones, roughly four fifths seen once, with 3.5% to 5% in the top ten. The chain joins TRBV28 to TRBJ1-1; 7 positions match TRBD1. The source is a woman aged 80 or over with active or convalescent COVID-19. Input material: peripheral blood. The CDR3 sequence is CASSPGQLTNPNTEAFF. The CDR3 DNA reads as TGTGCCAGCAGTCCGGGACAGTTGACTAATCCGAACACTGAAGCTTTCTTT.